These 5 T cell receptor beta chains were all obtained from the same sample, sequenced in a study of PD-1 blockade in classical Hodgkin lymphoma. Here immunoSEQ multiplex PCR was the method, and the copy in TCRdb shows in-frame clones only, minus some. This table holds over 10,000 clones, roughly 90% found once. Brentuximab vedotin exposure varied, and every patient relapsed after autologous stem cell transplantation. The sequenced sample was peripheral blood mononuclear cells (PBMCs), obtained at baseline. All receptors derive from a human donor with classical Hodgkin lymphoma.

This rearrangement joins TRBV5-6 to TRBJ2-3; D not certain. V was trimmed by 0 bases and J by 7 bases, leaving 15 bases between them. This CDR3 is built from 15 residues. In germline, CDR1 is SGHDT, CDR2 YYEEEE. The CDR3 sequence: CASSLDVPGLNTQYF. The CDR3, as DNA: TGTGCCAGCAGCTTGGATGTTCCGGGTTTAAATACGCAGTATTTT.

CDR3 in DNA: TGTGCCAGCAGCGGTGGGGAACTAGGCTACACCTTC. Encoded protein: CASSGGELGYTF. The chain employs TRBV2 and TRBJ1-2; D remains unclear. The CDR3 loop spans 12 amino acids. V was clipped by 6 bases and J by 8 bases, with 13 bases between them. Germline V gene sequence: CDR1 SNHLY, CDR2 FYNNEI.

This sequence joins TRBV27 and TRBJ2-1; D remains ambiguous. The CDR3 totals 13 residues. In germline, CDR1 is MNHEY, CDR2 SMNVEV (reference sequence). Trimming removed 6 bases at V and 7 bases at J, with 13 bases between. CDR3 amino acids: CASSKSNANEQFF. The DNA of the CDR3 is TGTGCCAGCAGCAAATCCAACGCGAATGAGCAGTTCTTC.

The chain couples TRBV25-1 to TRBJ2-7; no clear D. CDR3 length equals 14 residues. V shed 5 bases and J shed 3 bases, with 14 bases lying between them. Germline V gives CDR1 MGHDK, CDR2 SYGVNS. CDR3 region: CASSRPVGDYEQYF. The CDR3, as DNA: TGTGCCAGCAGTCGACCGGTTGGTGACTACGAGCAGTACTTC.

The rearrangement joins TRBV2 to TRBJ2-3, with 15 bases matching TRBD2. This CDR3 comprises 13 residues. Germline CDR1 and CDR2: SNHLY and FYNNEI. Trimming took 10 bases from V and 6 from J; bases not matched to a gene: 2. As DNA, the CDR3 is TGTGCCACCGGGACTAGCGGGGGGGATACGCAGTATTTT. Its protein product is CATGTSGGDTQYF.